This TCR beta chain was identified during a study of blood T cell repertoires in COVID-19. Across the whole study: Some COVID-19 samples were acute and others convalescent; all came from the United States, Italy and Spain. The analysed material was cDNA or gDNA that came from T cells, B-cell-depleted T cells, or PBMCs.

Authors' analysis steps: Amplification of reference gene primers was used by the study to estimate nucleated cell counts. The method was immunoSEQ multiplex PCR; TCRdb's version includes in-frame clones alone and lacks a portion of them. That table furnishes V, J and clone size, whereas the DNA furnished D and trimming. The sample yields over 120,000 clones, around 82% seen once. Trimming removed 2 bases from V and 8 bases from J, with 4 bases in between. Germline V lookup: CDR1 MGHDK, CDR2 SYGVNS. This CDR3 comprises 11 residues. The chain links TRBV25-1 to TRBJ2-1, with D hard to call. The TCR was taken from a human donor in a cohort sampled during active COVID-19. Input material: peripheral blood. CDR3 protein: CASSEDYEQFF. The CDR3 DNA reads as TGTGCCAGCAGTGAAGACTATGAGCAGTTCTTC.